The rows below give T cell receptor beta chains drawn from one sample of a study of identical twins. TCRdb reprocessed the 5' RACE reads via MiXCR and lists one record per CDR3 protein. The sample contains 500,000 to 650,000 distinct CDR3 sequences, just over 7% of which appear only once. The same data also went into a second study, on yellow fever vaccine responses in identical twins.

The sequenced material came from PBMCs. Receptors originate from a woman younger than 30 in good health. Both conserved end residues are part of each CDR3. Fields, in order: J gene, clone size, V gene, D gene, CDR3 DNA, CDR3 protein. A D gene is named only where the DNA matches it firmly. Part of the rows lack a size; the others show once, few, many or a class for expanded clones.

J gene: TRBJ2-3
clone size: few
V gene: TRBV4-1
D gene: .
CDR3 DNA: TGCGCCAGCAGCCAACGGACTGTCACAGATACGCAGTATTTT
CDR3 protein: CASSQRTVTDTQYF

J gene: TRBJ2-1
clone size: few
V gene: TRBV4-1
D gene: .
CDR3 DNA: TGCGCCAGCAGCCAAGATATGAACAGGGCCAATGAGCAGTTCTTC
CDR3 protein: CASSQDMNRANEQFF

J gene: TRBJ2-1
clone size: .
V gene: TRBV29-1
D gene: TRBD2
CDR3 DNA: TGCAGCGTTGAAGGATGGGTAGCGGGAGGTGAGCAGTTCTTC
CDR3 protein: CSVEGWVAGGEQFF

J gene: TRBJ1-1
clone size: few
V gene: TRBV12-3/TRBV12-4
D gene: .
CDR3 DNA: TGTGCCAGCAGTTTACCGCACTCTGGGGACACTGAAGCTTTCTTT
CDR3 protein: CASSLPHSGDTEAFF

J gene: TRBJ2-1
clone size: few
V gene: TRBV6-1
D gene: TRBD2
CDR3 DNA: TGTGCCAGTGAGCGGGGGGGCGATTCGGAGCAGTTCTTC
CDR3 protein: CASERGGDSEQFF

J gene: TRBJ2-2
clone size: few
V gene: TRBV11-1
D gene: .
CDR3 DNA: TGTGCCAGCAGCTCGCCGGGGTGGGGGAGAACGAACACCGGGGAGCTGTTTTTT
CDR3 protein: CASSSPGWGRTNTGELFF

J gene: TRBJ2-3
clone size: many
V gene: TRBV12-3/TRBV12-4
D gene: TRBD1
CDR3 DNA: TGTGCCAGCAGACAGGGGCAACGCGATACGCAGTATTTT
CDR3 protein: CASRQGQRDTQYF

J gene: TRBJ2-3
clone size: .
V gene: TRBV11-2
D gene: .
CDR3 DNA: TGTGCCAGCAGCTTACCCCTGGGCGGGGCGACAGATACGCAGTATTTT
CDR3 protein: CASSLPLGGATDTQYF

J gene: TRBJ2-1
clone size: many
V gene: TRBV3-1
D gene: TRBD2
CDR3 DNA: TGTGCCAGCAGCCCGAGGTCCCCCCTAGCGGGAGGTGCCAATGAGCAGTTCTTC
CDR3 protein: CASSPRSPLAGGANEQFF

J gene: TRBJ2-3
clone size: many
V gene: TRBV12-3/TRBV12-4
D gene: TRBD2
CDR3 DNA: TGTGCCAGCAGAGGTAGACTAGCGGGCAATACGCAGTATTTT
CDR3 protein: CASRGRLAGNTQYF

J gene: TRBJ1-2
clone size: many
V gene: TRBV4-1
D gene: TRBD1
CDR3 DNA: TGCGCCAGCAGCCAAGAGAGGCAGGGGGCCTATGGCTACACCTTC
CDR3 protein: CASSQERQGAYGYTF

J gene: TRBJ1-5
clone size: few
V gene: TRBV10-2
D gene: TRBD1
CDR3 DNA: TGCGCCAGTGCGGACAGGGGCGTCGACCCCAGGCGTCCCCAGCATTTT
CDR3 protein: CASADRGVDPRRPQHF

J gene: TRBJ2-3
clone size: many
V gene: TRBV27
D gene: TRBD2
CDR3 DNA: TGTGCCAGCATCAGATTCGGGACTAGCGTCACAGATACGCAGTATTTT
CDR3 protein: CASIRFGTSVTDTQYF

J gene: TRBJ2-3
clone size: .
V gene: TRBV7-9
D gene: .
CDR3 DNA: TGTGCCAGCAGCTTACGCCAGGCTAGCACAGATACGCAGTATTTT
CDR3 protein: CASSLRQASTDTQYF

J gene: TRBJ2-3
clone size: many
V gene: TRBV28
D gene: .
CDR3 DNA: TGTGCCAGCAGTCAACCCTCCCGGGACACAGATACGCAGTATTTT
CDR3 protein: CASSQPSRDTDTQYF

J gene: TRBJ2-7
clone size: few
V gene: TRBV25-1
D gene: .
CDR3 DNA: TGTGCCAGCAGTGAAGGTTCCAGGCCGAACTACGAGCAGTACTTC
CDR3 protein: CASSEGSRPNYEQYF

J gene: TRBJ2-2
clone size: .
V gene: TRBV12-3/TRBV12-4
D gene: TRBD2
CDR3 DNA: TGTGCCAGCAGAGAGGAGCGGGGGTTAGATGGCACCGGGGAGCTGTTTTTT
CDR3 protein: CASREERGLDGTGELFF

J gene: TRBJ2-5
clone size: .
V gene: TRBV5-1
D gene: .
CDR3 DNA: TGCGCCAGCAGCGAGGACAGCCAAGAGACCCAGTACTTC
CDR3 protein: CASSEDSQETQYF

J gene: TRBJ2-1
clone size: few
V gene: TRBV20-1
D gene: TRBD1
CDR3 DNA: TGCAGTGCAGATCGACAGGGGGCGAGGAATGAGCAGTTCTTC
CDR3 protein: CSADRQGARNEQFF

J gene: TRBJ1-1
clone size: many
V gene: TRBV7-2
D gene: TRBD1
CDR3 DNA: TGTGCCAGCAGCCTCGACAGGGAACCTTTCTTT
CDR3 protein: CASSLDREPFF

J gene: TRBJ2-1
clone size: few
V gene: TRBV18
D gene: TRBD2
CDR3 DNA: TGTGCCAGCTCACCTATCGGGACTAGCGGAGCTGAGCAGTTCTTC
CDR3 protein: CASSPIGTSGAEQFF

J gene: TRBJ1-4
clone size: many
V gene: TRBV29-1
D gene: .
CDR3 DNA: TGCAGCGTTGCTGGACAGACAAATGAAAAACTGTTTTTT
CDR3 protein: CSVAGQTNEKLFF

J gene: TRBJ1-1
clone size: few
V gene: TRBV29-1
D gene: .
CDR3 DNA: TGCAGCGTGCCTACACGGACCACTGAAGCTTTCTTT
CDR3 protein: CSVPTRTTEAFF

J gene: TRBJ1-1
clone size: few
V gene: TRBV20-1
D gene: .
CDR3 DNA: TGCAGTGCTAGTGGGTTAATGAACACTGAAGCTTTCTTT
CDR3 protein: CSASGLMNTEAFF

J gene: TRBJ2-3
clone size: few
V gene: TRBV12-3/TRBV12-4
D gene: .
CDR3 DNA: TGTGCCAGCAGTAGAAGACGACTTAGCACAGATACGCAGTATTTT
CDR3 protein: CASSRRRLSTDTQYF

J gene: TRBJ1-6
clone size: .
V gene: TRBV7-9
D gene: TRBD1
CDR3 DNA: TGTGCCAGCAGCTTAGAGGACAGGGTCAATTCACCCCTCCACTTT
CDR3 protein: CASSLEDRVNSPLHF

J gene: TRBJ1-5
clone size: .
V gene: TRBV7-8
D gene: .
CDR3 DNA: TGTGCCAGCAGCTCACATGAGGGACCTAATCAGCCCCAGCATTTT
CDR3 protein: CASSSHEGPNQPQHF

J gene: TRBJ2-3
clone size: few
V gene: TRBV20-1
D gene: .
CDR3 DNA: TGCAGTGCTAGTAACGCGCGCTCTAGCACAGATACGCAGTATTTT
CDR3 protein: CSASNARSSTDTQYF

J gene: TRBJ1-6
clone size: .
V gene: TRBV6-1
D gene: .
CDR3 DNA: TGTGCCAGCAGTAAACTTCTGACAGACTATAATTCACCCCTCCACTTT
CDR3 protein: CASSKLLTDYNSPLHF

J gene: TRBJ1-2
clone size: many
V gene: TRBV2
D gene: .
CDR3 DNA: TGTGCCAGCACCCCAGGATTCTCCTATGGCTACACCTTC
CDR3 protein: CASTPGFSYGYTF

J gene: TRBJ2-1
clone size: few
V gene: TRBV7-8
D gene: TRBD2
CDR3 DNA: TGTGCCAGCAGCCCGACCCGGCTAGCGGGGGGGCCGAGTCCCTACAATGAGCAGTTCTTC
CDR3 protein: CASSPTRLAGGPSPYNEQFF

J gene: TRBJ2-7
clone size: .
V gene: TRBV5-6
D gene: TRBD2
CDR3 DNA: TGTGCCAGCAGCCGGGAGGGGTTTGGTCTCGAGCAGTACTTC
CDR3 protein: CASSREGFGLEQYF

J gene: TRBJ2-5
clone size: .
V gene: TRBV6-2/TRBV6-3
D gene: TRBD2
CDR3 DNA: TGTGCCAGCAAAACTCAAAGCGGGACTAGCAGTCAAGAGACCCAGTACTTC
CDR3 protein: CASKTQSGTSSQETQYF

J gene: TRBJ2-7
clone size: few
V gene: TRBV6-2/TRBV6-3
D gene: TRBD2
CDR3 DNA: TGTGCCAGCAGTTCTCCTCAGGCGGGAGCGGGCCACGAGCAGTACTTC
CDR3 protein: CASSSPQAGAGHEQYF

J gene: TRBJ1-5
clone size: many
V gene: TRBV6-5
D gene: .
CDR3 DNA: TGTGCCAGCAGTTACTACAGGAATCAGCCCCAGCATTTT
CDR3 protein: CASSYYRNQPQHF

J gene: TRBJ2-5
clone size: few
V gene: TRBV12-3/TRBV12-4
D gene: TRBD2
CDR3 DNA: TGTGCCAGCAGCACCAGGGCTAGCGGGGTGCGAACCCAAGAGACCCAGTACTTC
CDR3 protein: CASSTRASGVRTQETQYF

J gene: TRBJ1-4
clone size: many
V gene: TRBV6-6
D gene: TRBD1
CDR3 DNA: TGTGCCAGCAGTCCGGGACAGCTGGAAAAACTGTTTTTT
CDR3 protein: CASSPGQLEKLFF

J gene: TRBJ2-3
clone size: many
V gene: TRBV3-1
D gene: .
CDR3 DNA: TGTGCCAGCAGCCAACGGGGACCTGGAGATACGCAGTATTTT
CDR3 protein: CASSQRGPGDTQYF

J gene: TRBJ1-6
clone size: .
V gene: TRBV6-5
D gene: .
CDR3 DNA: TGTGCCAGCAGTTACGGGAGGGCCTCCTATAATTCACCCCTCCACTTT
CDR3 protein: CASSYGRASYNSPLHF

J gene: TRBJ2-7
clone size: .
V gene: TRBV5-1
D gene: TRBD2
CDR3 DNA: TGCGCCAGCAGCGGCCCGGGACTAGCGGGAGCGGGGTACGAGCAGTACTTC
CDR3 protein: CASSGPGLAGAGYEQYF

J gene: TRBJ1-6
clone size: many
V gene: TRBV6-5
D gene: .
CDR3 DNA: TGTGCCAGCAGTTACTCAGCGAATTCACCCCTCCACTTT
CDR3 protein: CASSYSANSPLHF

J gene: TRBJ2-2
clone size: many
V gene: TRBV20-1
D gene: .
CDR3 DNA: TGCAGTGCTAGTTCCAGCGGGAACACCGGGGAGCTGTTTTTT
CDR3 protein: CSASSSGNTGELFF

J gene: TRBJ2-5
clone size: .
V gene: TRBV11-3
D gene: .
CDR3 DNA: TGTGCCAGCAGCTTAGATTGGGGGACGCATGCTGAAGAGACCCAGTACTTC
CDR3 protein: CASSLDWGTHAEETQYF

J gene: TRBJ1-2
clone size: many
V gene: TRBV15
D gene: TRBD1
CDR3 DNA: TGTGCCACCAGCAGGGGACAGGAGAACTATGGCTACACCTTC
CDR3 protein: CATSRGQENYGYTF

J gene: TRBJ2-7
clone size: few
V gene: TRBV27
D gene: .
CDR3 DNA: TGTGCCAGCAGTTCACAGGGTCAATCCTACGAGCAGTACTTC
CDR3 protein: CASSSQGQSYEQYF

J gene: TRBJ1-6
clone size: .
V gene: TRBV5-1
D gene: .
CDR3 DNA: TGCGCCAGCAGCTTGGCCGTGGGAAGGGATTCACCCCTCCACTTT
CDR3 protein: CASSLAVGRDSPLHF

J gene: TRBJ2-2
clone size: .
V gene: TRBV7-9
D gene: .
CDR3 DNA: TGTGCCAGCAGCTCACTGGGCTCCGGGGAGCTGTTTTTT
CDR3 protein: CASSSLGSGELFF

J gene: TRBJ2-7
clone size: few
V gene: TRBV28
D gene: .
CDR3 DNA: TGTGCCACCGAGAAGGACAGTTCCTACGAGCAGTACTTC
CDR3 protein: CATEKDSSYEQYF

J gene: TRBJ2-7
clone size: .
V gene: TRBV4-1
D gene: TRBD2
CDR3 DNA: TGCGCCAGCAGCCAAGCTACTAGCGGGGGCACTTACGAGCAGTACTTC
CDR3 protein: CASSQATSGGTYEQYF

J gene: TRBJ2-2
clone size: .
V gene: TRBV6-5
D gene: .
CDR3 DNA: TGTGCCAGCAGTTATCAGGGGAGAAGGCCATCAAACACCGGGGAGCTGTTTTTT
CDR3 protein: CASSYQGRRPSNTGELFF

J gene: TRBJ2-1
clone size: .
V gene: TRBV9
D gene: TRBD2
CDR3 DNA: TGTGCCAGCAGCGTAGCGGGGACTACCAATGAGCAGTTCTTC
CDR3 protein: CASSVAGTTNEQFF

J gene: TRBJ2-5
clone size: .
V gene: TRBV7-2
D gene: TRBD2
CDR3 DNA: TGTGCCAGCAGCCCGGCGGGAGAAGAGACCCAGTACTTC
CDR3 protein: CASSPAGEETQYF

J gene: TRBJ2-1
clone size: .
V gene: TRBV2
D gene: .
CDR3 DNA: TGTGCCATCAGTAAAAGGCCCCAAAGCGCGAGCTCCTACAATGAGCAGTTCTTC
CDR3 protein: CAISKRPQSASSYNEQFF

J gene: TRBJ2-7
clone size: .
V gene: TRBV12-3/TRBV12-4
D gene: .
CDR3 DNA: TGTGCCAGCAGTTTACTGGTGGCAGGGGACACCTACGAGCAGTACTTC
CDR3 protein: CASSLLVAGDTYEQYF

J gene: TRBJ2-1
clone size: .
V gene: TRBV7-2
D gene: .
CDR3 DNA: TGTGCCAGCAGCTTAGGGAGGCGGTTCAATGAGCAGTTCTTC
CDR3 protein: CASSLGRRFNEQFF

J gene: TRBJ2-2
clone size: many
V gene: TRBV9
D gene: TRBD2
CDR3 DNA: TGTGCCAGCAGCGCCGGCGGGAGTCCCGGGGAGCTGTTTTTT
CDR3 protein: CASSAGGSPGELFF

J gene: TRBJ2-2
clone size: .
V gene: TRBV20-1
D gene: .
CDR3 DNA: TGCAGTGCCTGGACCGAGAACACCGGGGAGCTGTTTTTT
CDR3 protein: CSAWTENTGELFF

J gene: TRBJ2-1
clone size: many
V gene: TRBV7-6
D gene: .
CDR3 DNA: TGTGCCAGCAGCCTCCGGACTTCCGTCGCCTACAATGAGCAGTTCTTC
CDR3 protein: CASSLRTSVAYNEQFF